The 2 T cell receptor beta chains below come from one sample, sequenced in a study of blood T cell repertoires in COVID-19. The method was immunoSEQ multiplex PCR; TCRdb's version includes in-frame clones alone and lacks a portion of them. Of about 310,000 clones listed, around 90% are singletons. The specimen was PBMCs or T cells enriched from blood (not recorded which). Source of these receptors: a man in his sixties who had recovered from COVID-19.

The chain combines TRBV7-9 with TRBJ2-5; D not resolved. CDR1 SEHNR and CDR2 FQNEAQ come from the germline V gene (reference sequence). This CDR3 is 15 amino acids long. Trimming stripped 1 base from V and 4 bases from J, with 13 bases between. The CDR3 DNA is TGTGCCAGCAGCTTAGGGGCAGCACTCCGAGAGACCCAGTACTTC. Its protein is CASSLGAALRETQYF.

The chain employs TRBV3-1 (or the pseudogene TRBV3-2) and TRBJ2-7, with 9 positions matching TRBD1. The CDR3 extends over 15 amino acids. Germline CDR1 reads LGHDT; CDR2 reads YNNKEL (reference sequence). The V gene end was trimmed by 4 bases and the J gene end by 6 bases; junction bases not matched to a gene: 10. The CDR3 sequence: CASSPFRDRDSEQYF. The DNA for the CDR3 is TGTGCCAGCAGCCCATTCCGGGACAGGGACTCCGAGCAGTACTTC.